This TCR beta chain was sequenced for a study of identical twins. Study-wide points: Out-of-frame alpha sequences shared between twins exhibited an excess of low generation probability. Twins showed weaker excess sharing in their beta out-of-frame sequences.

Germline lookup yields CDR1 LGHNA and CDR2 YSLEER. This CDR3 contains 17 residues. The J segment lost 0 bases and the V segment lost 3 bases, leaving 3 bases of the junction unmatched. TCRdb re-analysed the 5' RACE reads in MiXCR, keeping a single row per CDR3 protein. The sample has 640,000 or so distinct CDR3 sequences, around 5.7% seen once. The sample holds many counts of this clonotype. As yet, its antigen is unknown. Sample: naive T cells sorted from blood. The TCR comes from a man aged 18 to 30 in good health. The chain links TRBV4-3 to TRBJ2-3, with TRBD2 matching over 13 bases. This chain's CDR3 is CASSHGTSGTSTDTQYF. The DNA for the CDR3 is TGCGCCAGCAGCCACGGGACTAGCGGGACTAGCACAGATACGCAGTATTTT.